Listed below are T cell receptor beta chains from one sample, sequenced in a study of T-cell memory formation after mild COVID-19. In TCRdb, the 5' RACE reads were re-called with MiXCR into one record per CDR3 protein. The sample holds roughly 600,000 distinct CDR3 sequences, about a sixth seen once. Sequenced: PBMCs or a T cell subset sorted from them (not recorded which). The receptor set was obtained from an adult woman who had mild COVID-19 (a few samples of this study predate the infection). Cell type and time point are not known. Each CDR3 is given with its conserved first and last residue. A D gene is named only where the DNA matches it firmly. Some rows mark clone size as missing; the rest say once, few, many or name a class of expanded clone.

D: .
size: .
J: TRBJ2-7
V: TRBV7-9
DNA: TGTGCCAGCAGCAGTTTAAGCGACGAGCAGTACTTC
CDR3: CASSSLSDEQYF

D: TRBD1
size: few
J: TRBJ2-5
V: TRBV24-1
DNA: TGTGCCACCAGTGAGCCGGGACAGAGAGAGACCCAGTACTTC
CDR3: CATSEPGQRETQYF

D: .
size: .
J: TRBJ2-3
V: TRBV7-2
DNA: TGTGCCAGCAGCTTAGGGTGGTCGGTGACGTACACAGATACGCAGTATTTT
CDR3: CASSLGWSVTYTDTQYF

D: .
size: .
J: TRBJ2-3
V: TRBV6-6
DNA: TGTGCCAGCAGTTCGGGGGGACACACCCGCGGAGATACGCAGTATTTT
CDR3: CASSSGGHTRGDTQYF

D: .
size: few
J: TRBJ2-1
V: TRBV7-9
DNA: TGTGCCAGCCGCTCCGAGGACGAACCCCAGCAGTTCTTC
CDR3: CASRSEDEPQQFF

D: TRBD1
size: .
J: TRBJ2-1
V: TRBV29-1
DNA: TGCAGCGTTGAAGAGGGGGACAGGGTGGGCAATGAGCAGTTCTTC
CDR3: CSVEEGDRVGNEQFF

D: TRBD1
size: few
J: TRBJ2-3
V: TRBV5-1
DNA: TGCGCCAGCAGCTTGACAGGGGATAGAGCAGATACGCAGTATTTT
CDR3: CASSLTGDRADTQYF

D: .
size: few
J: TRBJ1-5
V: TRBV7-6
DNA: TGTGCCAGCAGCTTAGACGGACCCAATCAGCCCCAGCATTTT
CDR3: CASSLDGPNQPQHF

D: .
size: few
J: TRBJ1-5
V: TRBV4-2
DNA: TGTGCCAGCAGCCAAGAAGTAGGGGGAGGTCAGCCCCAGCATTTT
CDR3: CASSQEVGGGQPQHF

D: TRBD1
size: few
J: TRBJ1-1
V: TRBV12-3/TRBV12-4
DNA: TGTGCCAGCAGTCCCTCCGGACAGGGCCCTACTGAAGCTTTCTTT
CDR3: CASSPSGQGPTEAFF

D: TRBD2
size: few
J: TRBJ2-7
V: TRBV7-9
DNA: TGTGCCAGCTCTAGCGGGGAGATCTACGAGCAGTACTTC
CDR3: CASSSGEIYEQYF

D: TRBD2
size: .
J: TRBJ2-3
V: TRBV2
DNA: TGTGCCAGCAGTGAAAAGCGGGGGACAAGGTATTTT
CDR3: CASSEKRGTRYF

D: .
size: many
J: TRBJ1-2
V: TRBV5-5
DNA: TGTGCCAGCAGCTTGGCTTCCTCCTATGGCTACACCTTC
CDR3: CASSLASSYGYTF

D: .
size: .
J: TRBJ1-1
V: TRBV6-5
DNA: TGTGCCAGCATCCCGCCCGGGAACACTGAAGCTTTCTTT
CDR3: CASIPPGNTEAFF

D: .
size: once
J: TRBJ1-4
V: TRBV14
DNA: TGTGCCAGCAGTCAAGAGGTGTGGGCGGGAAATGAAAAACTGTTTTTT
CDR3: CASSQEVWAGNEKLFF